One sample yielded the 26 T cell receptor beta chains listed below, sequenced in a study of cytomegalovirus exposure and HLA in healthy donors. 60 Vbeta and 13 Jbeta primers were used in PCR. Using immunoSEQ multiplex PCR, the repertoire was profiled, and TCRdb retains in-frame clones only, with some absent. The repertoire holds about 85,000 clones, with 60% to 85% as singletons. Sequencing was done on a sample of PBMCs. The origin of the receptors is a boy aged 5-17 years in good health and CMV-seronegative.

The chain carries TRBV7-9 and TRBJ1-1, with TRBD1 matching 7 bases. There are 16 residues in the CDR3. V lost 1 base to trimming and J lost 0 bases; unmatched junction nucleotides: 5. Germline lookup yields CDR1 SEHNR and CDR2 FQNEAQ (reference sequence). The CDR3 protein is CASSLESGQMNTEAFF. CDR3 DNA sequence: TGTGCCAGCAGCTTAGAATCGGGACAGATGAACACTGAAGCTTTCTTT.

This clone appeared once. The chain uses TRBV7-2 and TRBJ2-7; the match to TRBD2 covers 10 bases. The CDR3 runs 17 residues. Unmatched junction bases numbered 16, after V lost 5 bases and J lost 6 bases. Looked up from germline, CDR1 is SGHTA and CDR2 is FQGNSA. Written as DNA, the CDR3 is TGTGCCAGCAGCCGCGGAGGGACAAGCGGGGGGGCAGGCGAGCAGTACTTC. Residues: CASSRGGTSGGAGEQYF.

This chain connects TRBV4-1 to TRBJ1-1; D remains ambiguous. The CDR3 is 14 residues long. Trimming pared 1 base from V and 6 bases from J, leaving 12 bases between. Germline values: CDR1 MGHRA, CDR2 YSYEKL. The CDR3 nucleotides read TGCGCCAGCAGCCAAGTCTTCGGGTCGGCTGAAGCTTTCTTT. Translation: CASSQVFGSAEAFF.

V usage is TRBV28 and J usage is TRBJ2-1, with unresolved D. This CDR3 contains 15 residues. Trimming left V 6 bases short and J 2 bases short, with 14 bases between. Germline CDR1 is MDHEN and CDR2 is SYDVKM. The chain's CDR3 is CASRLIKNTYNEQFF. In DNA, the CDR3 is TGTGCCAGCAGGCTGATAAAGAACACCTACAATGAGCAGTTCTTC.

The rearrangement links TRBV7-8 to TRBJ2-3, with 7 positions matching TRBD2. The germline CDR1 and CDR2 sequences are SGHVS and FQNEAQ. This CDR3 region has 16 residues. V was clipped by 5 bases and J by 1 base; unmatched bases: 9. CDR3: CASSPLGSGGTDTQYF. CDR3 bases: TGTGCCAGCAGCCCGCTAGGGAGCGGGGGCACAGATACGCAGTATTTT.

The V call is TRBV4-1, the J call TRBJ2-1, with 7 bases that match TRBD1. Trimming cost V 1 base and J 2 bases; bases outside gene matches: 2. Germline V gene sequence: CDR1 MGHRA, CDR2 YSYEKL. This CDR3 has 15 residues. The CDR3 bases are TGCGCCAGCAGCCAAGGGACAGGTGCCTACAATGAGCAGTTCTTC. Translated: CASSQGTGAYNEQFF.

V is TRBV7-2 and J is TRBJ1-1; 10 positions match TRBD1. This CDR3 contains 15 residues. The V gene's germline CDR1 is SGHTA and CDR2 FQGNSA. V shed 5 bases, J shed 1 base, and the junction held 4 bases outside the gene matches. The CDR3 sequence is CASSPWTGGNTEAFF. CDR3 nucleotides: TGTGCCAGCAGCCCCTGGACAGGGGGGAACACTGAAGCTTTCTTT.

J is TRBJ1-1 and V is TRBV30; D ambiguous. V was pared by 2 bases and J by 6 bases, with 13 bases between. This CDR3 spans 13 amino acids. The V gene's germline CDR1 is GTSNPN and CDR2 SVGIG (reference sequence). The DNA for the CDR3 is TGTGCCTGGAGTTCTATCAGAGGAGCTGAAGCTTTCTTT. It encodes CAWSSIRGAEAFF.

This sequence joins TRBV30 and TRBJ2-3; possibly TRBD2 for D (6 bases). The CDR3 totals 13 residues. The ends were cut back, 3 bases at V and 6 bases at J, with 13 bases in the middle. The V gene's germline CDR1 is GTSNPN and CDR2 SVGIG (reference sequence). The CDR3 region has the DNA TGTGCCTGGAGCGGAATCCGGGGGGATACGCAGTATTTT. Its translation is CAWSGIRGDTQYF.

V usage is TRBV4-1 and J usage is TRBJ1-5, with D maybe TRBD1 (6 bases). Germline values: CDR1 MGHRA, CDR2 YSYEKL. The CDR3 is 15 residues long. V was pared by 0 bases and J by 6 bases, with 12 bases between. CDR3 in amino acids: CASSQDRQGFQPQHF. The CDR3 DNA reads TGCGCCAGCAGCCAAGACAGGCAGGGGTTTCAGCCCCAGCATTTT.

This chain links TRBV30 with TRBJ2-7; D is ambiguous. The germline V gene has CDR1 GTSNPN and CDR2 SVGIG (reference sequence). Trimming took 2 bases from V and 2 from J, leaving 7 bases between them. This CDR3 spans 12 amino acids. The CDR3 region is CAWSSSTYEQYF. The CDR3 DNA reads TGTGCCTGGAGTAGCTCGACCTACGAGCAGTACTTC.

V is TRBV7-3 and J is TRBJ2-1; D call uncertain. Germline loops: CDR1 SGHTA, CDR2 FQGTGA. Deletions cut 5 bases from V and 4 bases from J, with 12 bases between. This CDR3 has 14 residues. This CDR3 reads CASSPSGNYNEQFF. The CDR3 nucleotides read TGTGCCAGCAGCCCAAGTGGCAATTACAATGAGCAGTTCTTC. Full variable domain (rest looked up from reference TRBV7-3 and TRBJ2-1): GAGVSQTPSNKVTEKGKYVELRCDPISGHTALYWYRQSLGQGPEFLIYFQGTGAADDSGLPNDRFFAVRPEGSVSTLKIQRTERGDSAVYLCASSPSGNYNEQFFGPGTRLTVL.

This chain joins TRBV6-1 and TRBJ1-1; 8 bases agree with TRBD1. Losses at the gene ends were 1 base for V and 8 bases for J; bases not matched to a gene: 3. Germline V lookup: CDR1 MNHNS, CDR2 SASEGT. The CDR3 contains 13 residues. CDR3 DNA sequence: TGTGCCAGCAGTGAAGGGGACAGGCAAGAAGCTTTCTTT. It translates to CASSEGDRQEAFF.

This clone was seen only a few times. CDR3 sequence (DNA): TGTGCCAGCACAGAATCTGGGCCCCAGCATTTT. As protein: CASTESGPQHF. The chain employs TRBV2 and TRBJ1-5; no clear D. Germline V gene data show CDR1 as SNHLY and CDR2 as FYNNEI. The CDR3 runs 11 residues. V was trimmed by 7 bases and J by 9 bases, leaving 10 bases between them.

As concerns this clone: Other DNA sequences in the same sample also yield this CDR3. V is TRBV27 and J is TRBJ2-7, with D tentatively TRBD2 (6 bases). This CDR3 has 13 residues. V shed 4 bases and J shed 3 bases, with 10 bases lying between them. CDR1 is MNHEY, CDR2 SMNVEV, per germline (reference sequence). CDR3: CASSSGEDYEQYF. The CDR3 DNA reads as TGTGCCAGCAGTTCGGGGGAAGACTACGAGCAGTACTTC.

CDR3 protein: CASRHGEAYGYTF. CDR3 DNA sequence: TGTGCCAGCAGACACGGGGAGGCCTATGGCTACACCTTC. This sequence joins TRBV6-5 and TRBJ1-2; D remains unclear. CDR1 and CDR2 (germline): MNHEY, SVGAGI. Trimming shortened V by 6 bases and J by 4 bases, and 12 bases separated the two germline ends. The CDR3 runs to 13 residues.

The chain carries TRBV7-9 and TRBJ2-1; D is uncertain. Per the germline V gene, CDR1 is SEHNR and CDR2 is FQNEAQ (reference sequence). V gave up 5 bases and J gave up 9 bases, with 11 bases separating them. The CDR3 runs 12 residues. The CDR3: CASSPNTGEQFF. DNA of the CDR3: TGTGCCAGCAGCCCCAACACGGGTGAGCAGTTCTTC.

CDR3 residues: CASSWSTEAFF. In nucleotides, the CDR3 is TGTGCCAGTAGTTGGAGTACTGAAGCTTTCTTT. The chain has TRBV19 and TRBJ1-1; D is unclear. This CDR3 has 11 amino acids. V lost 5 bases and J 5 bases, leaving 6 bases between the germline ends. Looked up from germline, CDR1 is LNHDA and CDR2 is SQIVND (reference sequence).

The chain carries TRBV27 and TRBJ1-1, with D tentatively TRBD1 (5 bases). Germline CDR1 reads MNHEY; CDR2 reads SMNVEV (reference sequence). The CDR3 is made up of 14 amino acids. V shed 4 bases and J shed 6 bases, with 15 bases lying between them. DNA for the CDR3: TGTGCCAGCAGTTACGGGGGGGTTGGGGCTGAAGCTTTCTTT. Protein: CASSYGGVGAEAFF.

This clone has only a few counts. This chain joins TRBV29-1 and TRBJ2-5, with 8 bases aligning to TRBD1. The J call is doubtful: the DNA matches TRBJ2-7 better. Germline CDR1 reads SQVTM; CDR2 reads ANQGSEA. This CDR3 is built from 14 residues. CDR3 sequence reads: CSVEDHTGGDEQYF. The CDR3 bases are TGCAGCGTTGAAGATCACACAGGGGGTGACGAGCAGTACTTC.

This clone has more than one count but fewer than ten. This chain connects TRBV6-6 to TRBJ1-5; perhaps TRBD1 as D (6 bases). The CDR3 is 14 residues long. Germline V CDR1 and CDR2: MNHNY, SVGAGI (reference sequence). The germline V and J ends were trimmed by 6 bases and 4 bases, with 13 bases remaining between them. In DNA form, the CDR3 reads TGTGCCAGCAGGGGAAAGACAGGTAATCAGCCCCAGCATTTT. It encodes CASRGKTGNQPQHF.

CDR3 DNA: TGCAGCGTTGAAGACCGCACAGGGTATGGCTACACCTTC. It translates to CSVEDRTGYGYTF. This chain links TRBV29-1 with TRBJ1-2, with D maybe TRBD1 (6 bases). With 0 bases removed from V and 5 bases from J, the gap between germline ends came to 10 bases. Germline CDR1 SQVTM, CDR2 ANQGSEA. CDR3 size: 13 residues.

This clone came up once. V gene TRBV27 combines with J gene TRBJ1-5; D is uncertain. Germline CDR1 and CDR2: MNHEY and SMNVEV (reference sequence). This CDR3 contains 14 residues. Trimming cost V 3 bases and J 2 bases, with 8 bases left between them. CDR3 in amino acids: CASSFQFGNQPQHF. CDR3 nucleotide sequence: TGTGCCAGCAGTTTCCAGTTTGGCAATCAGCCCCAGCATTTT.

The chain has TRBV5-6 and TRBJ1-2; possible D gene TRBD1, 5 bases. The CDR3 loop spans 16 amino acids. V shed 6 bases and J shed 4 bases, with 22 bases lying between them. Germline values: CDR1 SGHDT, CDR2 YYEEEE. CDR3 loop: CASNNDVRGPSYGYTF. The CDR3, as DNA: TGTGCCAGCAACAATGATGTAAGGGGCCCCAGCTATGGCTACACCTTC.

This clone was detected a few times. This sequence joins TRBV2 and TRBJ1-3; perhaps TRBD1 as D (5 bases). Per the germline V gene, CDR1 is SNHLY and CDR2 is FYNNEI. V was cut by 3 bases and J by 2 bases, with 11 bases left in between. The CDR3 contains 15 residues. The CDR3 DNA follows: TGTGCCAGCAGTGAGGGGGGGAGAACTGGAAACACCATATATTTT. Translating it yields CASSEGGRTGNTIYF.

CDR3 DNA sequence: TGTGCCAGCAGTCGAGCCGGGACAGGGAAAATTCACGAGCAGTACTTC. Translation gives CASSRAGTGKIHEQYF. This rearrangement joins TRBV28 to TRBJ2-7, with 9 bases fitting TRBD1. V gave up 5 bases and J gave up 5 bases; unmatched junction bases: 13. The CDR3 is made up of 16 amino acids. Germline V lookup: CDR1 MDHEN, CDR2 SYDVKM.